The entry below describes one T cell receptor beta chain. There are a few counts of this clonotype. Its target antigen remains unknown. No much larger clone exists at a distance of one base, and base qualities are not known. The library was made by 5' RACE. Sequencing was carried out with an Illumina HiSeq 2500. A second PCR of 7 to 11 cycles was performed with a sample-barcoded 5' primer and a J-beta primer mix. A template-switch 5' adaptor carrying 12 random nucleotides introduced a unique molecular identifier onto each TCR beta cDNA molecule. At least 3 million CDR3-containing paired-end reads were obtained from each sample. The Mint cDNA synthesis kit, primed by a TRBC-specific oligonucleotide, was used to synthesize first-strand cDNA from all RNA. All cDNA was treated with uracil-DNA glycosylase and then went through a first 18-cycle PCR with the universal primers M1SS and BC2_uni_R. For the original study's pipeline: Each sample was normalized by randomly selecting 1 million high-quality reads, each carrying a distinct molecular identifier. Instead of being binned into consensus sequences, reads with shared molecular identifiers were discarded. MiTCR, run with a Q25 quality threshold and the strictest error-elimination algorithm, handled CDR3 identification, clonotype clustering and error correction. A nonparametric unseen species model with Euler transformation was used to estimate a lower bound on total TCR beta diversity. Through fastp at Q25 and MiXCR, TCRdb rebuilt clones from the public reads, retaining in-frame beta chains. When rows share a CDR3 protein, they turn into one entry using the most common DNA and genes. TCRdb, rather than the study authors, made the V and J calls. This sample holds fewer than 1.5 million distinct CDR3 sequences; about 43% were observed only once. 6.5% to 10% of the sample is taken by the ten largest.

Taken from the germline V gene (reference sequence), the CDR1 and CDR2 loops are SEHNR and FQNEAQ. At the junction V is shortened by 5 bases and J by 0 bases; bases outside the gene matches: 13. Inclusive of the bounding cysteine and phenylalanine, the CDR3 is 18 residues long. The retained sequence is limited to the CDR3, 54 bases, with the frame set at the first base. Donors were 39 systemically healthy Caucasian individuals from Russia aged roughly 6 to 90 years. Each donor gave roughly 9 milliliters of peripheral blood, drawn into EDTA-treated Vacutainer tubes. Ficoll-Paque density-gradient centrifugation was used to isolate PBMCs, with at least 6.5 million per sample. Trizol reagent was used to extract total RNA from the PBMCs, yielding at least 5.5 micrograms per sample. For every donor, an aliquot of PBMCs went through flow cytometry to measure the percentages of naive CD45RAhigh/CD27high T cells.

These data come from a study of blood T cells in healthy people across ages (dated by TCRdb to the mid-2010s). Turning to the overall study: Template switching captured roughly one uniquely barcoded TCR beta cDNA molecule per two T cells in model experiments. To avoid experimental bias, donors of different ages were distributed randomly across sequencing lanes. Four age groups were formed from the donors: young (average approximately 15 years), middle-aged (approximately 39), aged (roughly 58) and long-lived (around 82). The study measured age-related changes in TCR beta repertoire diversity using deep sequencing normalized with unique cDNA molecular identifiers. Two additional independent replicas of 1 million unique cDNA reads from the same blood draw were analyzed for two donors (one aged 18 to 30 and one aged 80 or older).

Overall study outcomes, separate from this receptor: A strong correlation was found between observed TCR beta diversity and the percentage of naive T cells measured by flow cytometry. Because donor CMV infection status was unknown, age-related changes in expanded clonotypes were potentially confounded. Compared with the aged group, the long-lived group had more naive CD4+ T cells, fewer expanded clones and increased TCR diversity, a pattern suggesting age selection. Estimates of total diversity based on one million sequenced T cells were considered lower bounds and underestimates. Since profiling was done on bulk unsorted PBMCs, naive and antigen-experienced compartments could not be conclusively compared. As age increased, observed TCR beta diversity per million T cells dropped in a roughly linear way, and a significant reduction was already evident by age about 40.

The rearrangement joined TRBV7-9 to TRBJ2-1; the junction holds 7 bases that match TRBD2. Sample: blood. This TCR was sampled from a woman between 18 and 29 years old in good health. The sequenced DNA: TGTGCCAGCAGCGATGCCTCACTAGCGAGGAGCTCCTACAATGAGCAGTTCTTC. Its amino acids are CASSDASLARSSYNEQFF.